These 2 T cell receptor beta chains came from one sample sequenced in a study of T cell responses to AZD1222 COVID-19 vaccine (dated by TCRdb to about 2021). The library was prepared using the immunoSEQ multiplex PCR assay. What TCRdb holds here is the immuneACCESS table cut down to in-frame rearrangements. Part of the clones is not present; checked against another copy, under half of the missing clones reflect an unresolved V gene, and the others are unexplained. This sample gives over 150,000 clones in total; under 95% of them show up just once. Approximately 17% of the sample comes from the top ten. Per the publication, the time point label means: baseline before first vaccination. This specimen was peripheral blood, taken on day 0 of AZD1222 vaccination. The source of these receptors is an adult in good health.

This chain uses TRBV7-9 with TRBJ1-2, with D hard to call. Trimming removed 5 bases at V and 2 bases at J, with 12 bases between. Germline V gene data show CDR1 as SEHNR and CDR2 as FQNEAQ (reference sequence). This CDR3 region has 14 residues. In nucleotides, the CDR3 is TGTGCCAGCAGCCCGGCGGCGCCGAACTATGGCTACACCTTC. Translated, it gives CASSPAAPNYGYTF.

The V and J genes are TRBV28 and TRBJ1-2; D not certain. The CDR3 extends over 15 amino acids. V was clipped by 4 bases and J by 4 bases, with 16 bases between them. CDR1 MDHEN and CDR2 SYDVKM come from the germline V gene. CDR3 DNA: TGTGCCAGCAGTTCCCAGCCTGTCCGGTCCTATGGCTACACCTTC. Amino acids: CASSSQPVRSYGYTF.